This TCR beta chain originates from a study of T cells in Graves' hyperthyroidism and ophthalmopathy (dated by TCRdb to the late 2010s). Broadly, across the study: Peripheral blood samples were taken at the time of initial diagnosis, prior to any treatment. An independent validation cohort of under 20 hyperthyroidism patients and some 15 patients who later progressed to ophthalmopathy tested prospective prediction of ophthalmopathy. To identify TCR V-J signatures that set the groups apart, the researchers used a discovery cohort of about a hundred patients, made up of 40 to 45 with Graves' ophthalmopathy and about 60 with stable Graves' hyperthyroidism. In roughly six Graves' hyperthyroidism patients, the study also compared T-cell repertoires from thyroid tissue with T-cell repertoires from blood. The roughly 94 discovery patients were randomly divided into training and test sets at a 7:3 ratio. After blood sampling, hyperthyroidism patients were treated with methimazole at a starting dose of 30 mg daily, and ophthalmopathy patients were treated with high-dose intravenous methylprednisolone. The paper describes TCR Vbeta CDR3 sequencing of 140 or so peripheral blood samples, made up of fewer than 50 ophthalmopathy patients, 70 to 75 hyperthyroidism patients and some 17 progressor patients.

The paper as a whole reports these results and caveats: No statistical method was used to fix the sample size in advance, and group allocation was not hidden from the investigators. In validation, progression to ophthalmopathy was predicted by the model with 70.59% sensitivity and 72.22% specificity, a median of around 5.9 months before onset. Most expanded thyroid clonotypes (frequency above 0.001) were also detected in blood, suggesting blood repertoires may reflect thyroid immune responses. Ophthalmopathy was separated from stable hyperthyroidism by a 13 V-J signature model, with roughly 88% sensitivity and about 84% specificity obtained in cross-validation and 80%/75% obtained in testing.

Measured from the cysteine to the phenylalanine, the CDR3 is 13 residues long. Only the CDR3 DNA is retained, 39 bases long and in frame from the first base. A distance of 16 bases separates the germline ends of V and J, which lose 7 bases and 6 bases respectively. The table lists this clonotype with many counts. The antigen it binds to is not known. It has no much larger one-base neighbor in the sample; base qualities were not kept. A patient counted as having stable Graves' hyperthyroidism if no progression to ophthalmopathy occurred over 18 months of follow-up. Hyperthyroidism patients were aged 18 to 65 years and newly diagnosed, with disease duration of less than 2 months. The study excluded patients with uncontrolled infections, other autoimmune diseases, pregnancy or lactation. Diagnoses relied on clinical symptoms, serum thyroxine and TRAb, thyroid ultrasound and orbital computed tomography. PBMCs were isolated from 7.5 to 10 ml of fresh peripheral blood by Ficoll-Paque density gradient centrifugation. Total RNA was extracted with Trizol reagent, and quality was checked on an Agilent 2100 Bioanalyzer.

The TCR beta CDR3 regions were amplified from RNA transcripts. A first-round RT-PCR of the TCR CDR3 used the HTBI primer set with the Qiagen OneStep RT-PCR kit. The libraries were constructed in a second round of multiplex PCR and then size-selected and purified. Paired-end sequencing of the libraries was performed with 100 bp reads on an Illumina HiSeq2000. From the authors' description of their analysis: SOAPnuke was used to process the raw data, with reads discarded if the reads contained adapters or uncalled bases, had a mean Phred below 15, or lacked an exact constant-primer or identifier match. COPE v1.2.5 was used to merge high-quality paired reads, and clonotypes were defined as unique nucleotide sequences. MiTCR v1.1 was used to align the clonotypes against IMGT TRBV, TRBD and TRBJ reference segments. The analysis was restricted to V-J combinations with a frequency above 0.0001, which together covered just over 99% of the repertoires. A TCS score was defined as the ratio between F50 (clonal expansion) and ExV (chaos), using BLOSUM62-based TCRdist between CDR3 peptides within each V-J. Welch's t-statistics and random forest reduced some 510 V-J features to 10 to 15, which were used in a naive Bayes classifier (R e1071). TCRdb's own reprocessing of the public reads used fastp at Q25 and MiXCR and kept productive beta chains. Each entry is one CDR3 protein sequence, shown with its most common DNA and genes. These V and J calls are TCRdb output, not the study's own analysis. Here the sample has hundreds of thousands of distinct CDR3 sequences; over 11% occur a single time. The top ten clones comprise around 24% of the sample.

The sequence was obtained from a woman aged 25 to 39 with Graves' hyperthyroidism. The chain is made from TRBV12-3 or TRBV12-4 and TRBJ2-7; possibly the D gene is TRBD1, per 5 matching bases. The sample comprised blood. CDR3 loop: CASTLTRVGEQYF. The sequenced DNA: TGTGCCAGCACCTTAACCAGGGTAGGCGAGCAGTACTTC.